This T cell receptor (beta chain) was profiled in a study of PD-1 blockade in classical Hodgkin lymphoma. Study-wide findings and caveats: Newly diagnosed patients were reported to start with lower TCR diversity than healthy donors. Reasons behind the repertoire differences stay unclear, perhaps disease activity or earlier therapy. Patients newly diagnosed and complete responders had comparable baseline diversity. CD8+ TCR diversity did not rise significantly by C4D1, unlike CD4+.

V lost 7 bases, J lost 0 bases, and 4 bases lay in between. The CDR3 has 13 amino acids. Germline lookup yields CDR1 SNHLY and CDR2 FYNNEI. Regarding time point: cycle 4 day 1 (C4D1), after 6 weeks of nivolumab. Every single patient, without exception, relapsed after autologous stem cell transplantation, and brentuximab vedotin exposure varied. With respect to this clone: The antigen remains unidentified.

The repertoire was sequenced with immunoSEQ multiplex PCR; TCRdb's copy has only in-frame clones and lacks some. There are some 90,000 clones in the sample; about 83% occur only once, and approximately 15% lies in the top ten. The V and J genes are TRBV2 and TRBJ2-6; unclear D gene. This material consisted of peripheral blood mononuclear cells (PBMCs), taken before the fourth cycle of nivolumab. The sequence was collected from a human donor with classical Hodgkin lymphoma. The CDR3 reads CASILSGANVLTF. CDR3 nucleotides: TGTGCCAGCATCCTCTCTGGGGCCAACGTCCTGACTTTC.